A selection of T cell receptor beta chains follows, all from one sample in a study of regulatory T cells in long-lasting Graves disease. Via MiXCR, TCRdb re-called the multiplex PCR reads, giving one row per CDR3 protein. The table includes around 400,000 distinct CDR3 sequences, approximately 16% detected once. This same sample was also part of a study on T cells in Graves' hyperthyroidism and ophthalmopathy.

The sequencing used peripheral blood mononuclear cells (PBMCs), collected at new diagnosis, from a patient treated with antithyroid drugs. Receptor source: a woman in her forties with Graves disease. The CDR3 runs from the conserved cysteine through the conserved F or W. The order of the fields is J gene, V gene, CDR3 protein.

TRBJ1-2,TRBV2,CASSSTGEDGYTF
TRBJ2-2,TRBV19,CASSTWRLGRNTGELFF
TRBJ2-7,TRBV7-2,CASSLRRSYEQYF
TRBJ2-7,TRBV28,CASGLPLYEQYF
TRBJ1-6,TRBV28,CASNSIYNSPLHF
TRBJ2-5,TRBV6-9,CASSYGTLGPETQYF
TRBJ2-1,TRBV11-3,CASSFGTGMNEQFF
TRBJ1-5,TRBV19,CASSTGTGYQPQHF
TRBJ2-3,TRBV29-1,CSVDGGANTDTQYF
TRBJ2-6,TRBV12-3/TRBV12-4,CASRTNPLATGANVLTF
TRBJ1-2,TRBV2,CASSEMLGGDYGYTF
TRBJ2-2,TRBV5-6,CASSSLLVGGANTGELFF
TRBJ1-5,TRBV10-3,CAISESDRVYSNQPQHF
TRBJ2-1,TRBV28,CASSPRTRTGGLFGNEQFF
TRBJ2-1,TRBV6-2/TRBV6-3,CASSSLGNEQFF
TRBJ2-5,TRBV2,CASKRREGQETQYF
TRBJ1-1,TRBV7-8,CASSPIGSTEEAFF
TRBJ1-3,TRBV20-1,CSAGGPENTIYF
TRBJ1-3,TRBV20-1,CSARLRDRGFPSGNTIYF
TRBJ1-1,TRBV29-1,CSVEEGGTEAFF
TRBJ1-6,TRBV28,CASSPANNSPLHF
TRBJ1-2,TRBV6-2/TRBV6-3,CATQVGGSNYGYTF
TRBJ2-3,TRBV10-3,CAISPTSGSEGDTQYF
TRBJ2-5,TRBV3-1,CASSLTPSLDRYQETQYF
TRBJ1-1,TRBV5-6,CASSLIGQTEAFF
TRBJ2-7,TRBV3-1,CASSPGLAEQYF
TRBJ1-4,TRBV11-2,CASSFSGGMANEKLFF
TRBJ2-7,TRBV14,CASSRGTSREGTYEQYF
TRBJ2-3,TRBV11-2,CASSLGAYSSTDTQYF
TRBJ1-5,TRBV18,CASSPPNQPQHF
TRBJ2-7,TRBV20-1,CSARGRGRHEQYF
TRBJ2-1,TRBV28,CASSLPVSYNEQFF
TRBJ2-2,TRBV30,CAWSVGGGRTGELFF
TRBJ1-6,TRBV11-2,CASSLGPGKGVGSPLHF
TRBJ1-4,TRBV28,CASSLSGFLNEKLFF